This TCR beta chain was recovered during a study of STAT3 mutations in large granular lymphocyte leukemia. Study-wide points: Every T-LGLL patient had at least one immunodominant TCRbeta clonotype.

The method was immunoSEQ multiplex PCR; TCRdb's version includes in-frame clones alone and lacks a portion of them. The data show over 4,500 clones, about 45% seen once. This clone was observed a handful of times. The antigen is undetermined. V lost 0 bases, J lost 10 bases, and 13 bases lay in between. The V gene's germline CDR1 is SQVTM and CDR2 ANQGSEA. The CDR3 totals 12 residues. The sequence was collected from a woman aged 70 to 79 with T-cell large granular lymphocyte leukemia. Some clones in this sample may be carry-over from other donors' samples. Sequencing was done on a sample of peripheral blood mononuclear cells. The V gene is TRBV29-1, the J gene TRBJ2-7, with D possibly TRBD2 on 5 matching bases. The CDR3, as DNA: TGCAGCGTTGAAGATCAGAGGGCCTCTCAGTACTTC. Translated: CSVEDQRASQYF.